This passage covers 15 T cell receptor beta chains from one sample sequenced in a study of T cell clonality in common variable immunodeficiency. Repertoires were generated with immunoSEQ multiplex PCR, while TCRdb's copy carries only in-frame clones and drops some. This repertoire holds more than 35,000 clones, and none appear only once. Which antigens these TCRs recognize remains unknown. Study results and caveats: Reportedly, TCR beta sequences from common variable immunodeficiency showed fewer deletions and N-nucleotide insertions.

The sample consisted of peripheral blood mononuclear cells. The receptor set was obtained from a human donor with common variable immunodeficiency.

This clone was found many times. Incomplete CDR3 DNA: TGTGCCTGGAGTCTAAAGCGGGACCGAGAGACC. Amino acid sequence: CAWSLKRDRET. Given in full, the CDR3 is CAWSLKRDRETQYF. The chain combines TRBV30 with TRBJ2-5; 7 bases are shared with TRBD2. The missing CDR3 end, 3 residues past where the read stops, is filled in from the germline J gene. Trimming removed 2 bases from V and 4 bases from J; junction bases left unmatched: 7. CDR1 and CDR2 from the germline V gene are GTSNPN and SVGIG (reference sequence). This CDR3 contains 14 residues. The complete variable domain, with remaining parts taken from reference TRBV30 and TRBJ2-5, reads SQTIHQWPATLVQPVGSPLSLECTVEGTSNPNLYWYRQAAGRGLQLLFYSVGIGQISSEVPQNLSASRPQDRQFILSSKKLLLSDSGFYLCAWSLKRDRETQYFGPGTRLLVL.

The table lists this clone with a few counts. With the read ending 3 residues before the CDR3 end, the germline J gene is used to fill in that end. This chain uses TRBV7-6 with TRBJ1-4; 7 bases align to TRBD1. Germline V gene sequence: CDR1 SGHVS, CDR2 FNYEAQ. J was trimmed by 5 bases and V by 2 bases; bases with no gene match: 2. The CDR3 has 14 residues. This CDR3 is CASSLPRGNEKLFF. The DNA read from the CDR3 is TGTGCCAGCAGCTTACCCAGGGGGAATGAAAAA.

This clone was seen a handful of times. The DNA ends 3 residues before the CDR3 does, and the rest of the CDR3 is filled in from the germline J gene. This chain connects TRBV19 to TRBJ1-1, with 12 bases lining up with TRBD1. This CDR3 has 14 amino acids. J gave up 7 bases and V 4 bases, and 4 bases lay outside the gene matches. The germline V gene encodes CDR1 LNHDA and CDR2 SQIVND (reference sequence). CDR3 DNA, as far as it was read: TGTGCCAGTAGTAGGGGGACAGGGGGCTATGAA. It translates to CASSRGTGGYE. The whole CDR3 protein is CASSRGTGGYEAFF. The entire variable domain, with the rest obtained from reference TRBV19 and TRBJ1-1, is as follows: DGGITQSPKYLFRKEGQNVTLSCEQNLNHDAMYWYRQDPGQGLRLIYYSQIVNDFQKGDIAEGYSVSREKKESFPLTVTSAQKNPTAFYLCASSRGTGGYEAFFGQGTRLTVV.

The sample holds a few counts of this clone. The read terminates 3 residues ahead of where the CDR3 ends, so the germline J gene completes it. Additional DNA sequences in this sample encode the identical CDR3. The V call is TRBV13, the J call TRBJ2-1; the D is unclear. The CDR3 length is 15 residues. The V and J ends lost 4 bases and 3 bases respectively, with 13 bases between them. Germline V gives CDR1 PRHDT, CDR2 FYEKMQ (reference sequence). The DNA read from the CDR3 is TGTGCCAGCAGCTCGTCCCGACTGGTCTACAATGAG. Protein sequence: CASSSSRLVYNE. The whole CDR3 reads CASSSSRLVYNEQFF.

This clone was observed a handful of times. Read coverage stops 3 residues before the CDR3 terminus; the germline J gene supplies the remainder. This chain uses TRBV30 with TRBJ1-5; D gene uncertain. Germline V gene data show CDR1 as GTSNPN and CDR2 as SVGIG (reference sequence). Deletions cut 3 bases from V and 0 bases from J, with 9 bases between. This CDR3 comprises 14 residues. The CDR3 protein is CAWSLGSSNQPQHF. The part of the CDR3 DNA that was read is TGTGCCTGGAGCTTGGGCAGTAGCAATCAGCCC.

This clone was counted at least ten times. The missing CDR3 end, 3 residues past where the read stops, is filled in from the germline J gene. This chain uses TRBV7-9 with TRBJ2-5, with TRBD1 matching 10 bases. The V gene end was trimmed by 5 bases and the J gene end by 2 bases; junction bases not matched to a gene: 2. CDR3 length equals 14 residues. Germline CDR1 reads SEHNR; CDR2 reads FQNEAQ (reference sequence). The CDR3 loop is CASSRQGAQETQYF. CDR3 DNA, as far as it was read: TGTGCCAGCAGCCGACAGGGGGCTCAAGAGACC.

This clone showed up many times. The CDR3 goes on 3 residues after the read ends, and that part is filled in from the germline J gene. J is TRBJ1-6 and V is TRBV30; TRBD1 agrees at 7 bases. The CDR3 covers 14 residues. The trim removed 1 base at V and 6 bases at J, leaving 3 bases unmatched. The germline gives CDR1 GTSNPN, CDR2 SVGIG (reference sequence). This CDR3 reads CAWSEGTVNSPLHF. The CDR3 DNA, read in part, is TGTGCCTGGAGTGAGGGGACAGTTAATTCACCC.

This clone has more than one count but fewer than ten. From the germline J gene comes the end of the CDR3, since the read stops 3 residues before it. The J gene is TRBJ2-7, the V gene TRBV7-8; 7 bases agree with TRBD2. Germline V gives CDR1 SGHVS, CDR2 FQNEAQ. J was trimmed by 4 bases and V by 6 bases; bases with no gene match: 9. The CDR3 extends over 14 amino acids. CDR3 amino acids: CASRGRGVGYEQYF. The part of the CDR3 DNA that was read is TGTGCCAGCAGAGGGAGGGGTGTCGGATACGAG. Filled out from reference TRBV7-8 and TRBJ2-7, the complete variable domain reads GAGVSQSPRYKVAKRGQDVALRCDPISGHVSLFWYQQALGQGPEFLTYFQNEAQLDKSGLPSDRFFAERPEGSVSTLKIQRTQQEDSAVYLCASRGRGVGYEQYFGPGTRLTVT.

Many counts were recorded for this clone. The read halts 3 residues ahead of the CDR3 end, with the missing end drawn from the germline J gene. Other nucleotide sequences from this sample produce the same CDR3. The genes are TRBV19 and TRBJ1-2; 7 nucleotides agree with TRBD1. The germline CDR1 and CDR2 sequences are LNHDA and SQIVND (reference sequence). Losses at the gene ends were 6 bases for V and 0 bases for J; bases not matched to a gene: 7. This CDR3 is built from 15 residues. CDR3 DNA, as far as it was read: TGTGCCAGTAGCGTCGGACAGGCCTCTAACTATGGC. Residues: CASSVGQASNYG. Given in full, the CDR3 is CASSVGQASNYGYTF.

The DNA read from the CDR3 is TGTGCCAGCAGCTTAGCCTGGGCAGTTGAA. It specifies CASSLAWAVE. The entire CDR3 sequence reads CASSLAWAVEAFF. The V and J genes are TRBV11-2 and TRBJ1-1; D call uncertain. The CDR3 is cut off 3 residues early in the read; its end comes from the germline J gene. V was clipped by 1 base and J by 7 bases, with 10 bases between them. Germline assignment: CDR1 SGHAT and CDR2 FQNNGV. This CDR3 has 13 amino acids.

Concerning this clone: The missing CDR3 end, 3 residues past where the read stops, is filled in from the germline J gene. The genes are TRBV7-9 and TRBJ2-7; TRBD1 aligns across 9 bases. Germline lookup yields CDR1 SEHNR and CDR2 FQNEAQ (reference sequence). The CDR3 length is 15 residues. V dropped 4 bases and J dropped 0; count of bases not matched to a gene: 4. CDR3: CASSSDRGSSYEQYF. Incomplete CDR3 DNA: TGTGCCAGCAGCTCGGACAGGGGCTCCTCCTACGAG.

Ten or more counts support this clone. The DNA ends 3 residues before the CDR3 does, and the rest of the CDR3 is filled in from the germline J gene. V gene TRBV7-2 combines with J gene TRBJ1-1; 9 nucleotides align to TRBD1. The CDR3 consists of 15 residues. The V and J ends lost 6 bases and 5 bases, in that order; junction bases with no gene match: 10. In germline, CDR1 is SGHTA, CDR2 FQGNSA. The part of the CDR3 DNA that was read is TGTGCCAGCAGAGAAGCCGGGACAGGGAGGACTGAA. Its translation is CASREAGTGRTE. The CDR3 as a whole reads CASREAGTGRTEAFF.

With regard to this clone: The read terminates 3 residues before the CDR3 end, so the remaining end is supplied by the germline J gene. This chain links TRBV5-1 with TRBJ2-3; 13 nucleotides match TRBD2. Germline V gene data show CDR1 as SGHRS and CDR2 as YFSETQ. This CDR3 spans 17 amino acids. The trim removed 0 bases at V and 4 bases at J, leaving 5 bases unmatched. The CDR3 bases that were read are TGCGCCAGCAGCTTGGAAGGGACTAGCGGGATATCAGATACG. It encodes CASSLEGTSGISDT. The entire CDR3 protein reads CASSLEGTSGISDTQYF.

This clone was found a few times. The read ends 3 residues shy of where the CDR3 ends; the end is completed using the germline J gene. The rearrangement joins TRBV19 to TRBJ2-7; 7 positions agree with TRBD2. The V gene's germline CDR1 is LNHDA and CDR2 SQIVND (reference sequence). The CDR3 loop spans 16 amino acids. Trimming took 4 bases from V and 0 from J; bases not matched to a gene: 9. CDR3 bases read: TGTGCCAGTAGTAGCCGAACTAGCGTTAGCTCCTACGAG. Its protein is CASSSRTSVSSYE. The whole CDR3 protein is CASSSRTSVSSYEQYF.

This clone was picked up many times. The observed sequence ends 3 residues before the CDR3 terminus, with the missing tail filled in from the germline J gene. The chain has TRBV5-1 and TRBJ2-2; TRBD1 might be the D (6 bases). CDR1 is SGHRS and CDR2 is YFSETQ in the germline V gene. V dropped 0 bases and J dropped 4 bases, with 7 bases sitting between them. The CDR3 is 14 amino acids. Incomplete CDR3 DNA: TGCGCCAGCAGCTTGGAAGGGGGCACCGGGGAG. The encoded protein is CASSLEGGTGE. Given in full, the CDR3 is CASSLEGGTGELFF.